This T cell receptor beta chain was recovered during a study of Ad26.COV2.S vaccination and SARS-CoV-2 variants. Regarding the study as a whole: Reported post-vaccination CD8+ and CD4+ T cell responses to spike showed substantial breadth.

Clones were read by immunoSEQ multiplex PCR, and TCRdb kept only the in-frame ones, dropping some. This table holds about 350,000 clones, more than 75% found once. In the case of this clone: The target antigen is unknown.

The CDR3 is made up of 14 amino acids. CDR1 is SGHTA and CDR2 is FQGNSA in the germline V gene. After removal of 4 bases from V and 7 bases from J, the junction contained 6 bases not matched to a gene. As to treatment: roughly 20 received Ad26.COV2.S at low or high dose, single or two shots; several received placebo; per-sample allocation not given. Day 63 following the first vaccine or placebo injection was when the samples were taken. Expression of Wuhan-strain SARS-CoV-2 spike came from the Ad26 vector that formed the vaccine. The sample here was peripheral blood, taken in a trial of Ad26.COV2.S vaccine versus placebo. The chain links TRBV7-2 to TRBJ1-4; 7 bases are shared with TRBD1. The sequence was obtained from a person aged 18-65 years who received the Ad26.COV2.S COVID-19 vaccine or a placebo. CDR3 sequence (DNA): TGTGCCAGCAGCTCCGGGACAGCACGTGAAAAACTGTTTTTT. This sequence encodes CASSSGTAREKLFF.